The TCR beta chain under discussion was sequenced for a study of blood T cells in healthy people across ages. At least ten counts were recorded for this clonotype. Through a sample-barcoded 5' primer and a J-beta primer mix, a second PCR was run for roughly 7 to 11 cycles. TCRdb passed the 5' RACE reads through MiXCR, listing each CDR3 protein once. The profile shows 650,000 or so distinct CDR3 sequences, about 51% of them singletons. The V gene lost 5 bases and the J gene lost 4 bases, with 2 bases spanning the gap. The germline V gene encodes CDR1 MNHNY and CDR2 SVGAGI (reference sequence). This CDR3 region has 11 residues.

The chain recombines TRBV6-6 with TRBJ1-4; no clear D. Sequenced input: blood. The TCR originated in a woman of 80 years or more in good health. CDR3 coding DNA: TGTGCCAGCAGTCTTAATGAAAAACTGTTTTTT. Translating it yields CASSLNEKLFF.